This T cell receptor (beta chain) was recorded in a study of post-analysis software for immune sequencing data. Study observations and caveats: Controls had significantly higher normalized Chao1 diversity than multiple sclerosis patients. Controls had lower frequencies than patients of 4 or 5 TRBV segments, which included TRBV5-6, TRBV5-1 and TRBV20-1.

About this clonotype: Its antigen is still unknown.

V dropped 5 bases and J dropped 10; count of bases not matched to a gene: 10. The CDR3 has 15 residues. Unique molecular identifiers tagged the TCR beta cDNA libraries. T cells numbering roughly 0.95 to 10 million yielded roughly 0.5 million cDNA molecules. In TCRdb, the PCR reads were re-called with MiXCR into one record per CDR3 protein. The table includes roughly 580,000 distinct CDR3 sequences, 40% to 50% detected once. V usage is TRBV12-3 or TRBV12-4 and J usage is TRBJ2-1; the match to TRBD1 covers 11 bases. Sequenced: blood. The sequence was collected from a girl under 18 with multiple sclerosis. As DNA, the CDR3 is TGTGCCAGCAGTCTATTGGGGACAGGGGGAAGAGAGCAGTTCTTC. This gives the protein CASSLLGTGGREQFF.